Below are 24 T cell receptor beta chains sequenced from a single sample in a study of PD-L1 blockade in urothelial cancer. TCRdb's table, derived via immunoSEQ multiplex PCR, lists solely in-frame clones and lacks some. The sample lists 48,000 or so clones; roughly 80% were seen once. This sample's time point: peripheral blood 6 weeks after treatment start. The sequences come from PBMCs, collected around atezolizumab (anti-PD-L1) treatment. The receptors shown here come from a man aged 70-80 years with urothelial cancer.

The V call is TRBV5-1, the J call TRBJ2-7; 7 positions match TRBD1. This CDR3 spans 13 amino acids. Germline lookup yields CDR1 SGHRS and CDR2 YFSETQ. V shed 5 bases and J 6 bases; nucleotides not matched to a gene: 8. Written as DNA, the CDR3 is TGCGCCAGCAGTTGGGACCGACAGGGCGAGCAGTACTTC. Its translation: CASSWDRQGEQYF.

CDR3 sequence: CASSPRPGTATLNTGELFF. In DNA, the CDR3 is TGTGCCAGCAGTCCGCGTCCCGGGACAGCGACTCTAAACACCGGGGAGCTGTTTTTT. The rearrangement uses TRBV28 and TRBJ2-2, with 7 bases identical to TRBD1. J gave up 2 bases and V 5 bases, and 17 bases lay outside the gene matches. This CDR3 contains 19 residues. Germline V gene data show CDR1 as MDHEN and CDR2 as SYDVKM.

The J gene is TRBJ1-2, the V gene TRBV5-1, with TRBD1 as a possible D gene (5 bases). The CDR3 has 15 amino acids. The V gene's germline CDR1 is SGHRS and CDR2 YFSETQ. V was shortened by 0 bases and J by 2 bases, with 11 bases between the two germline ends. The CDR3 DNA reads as TGCGCCAGCAGCTTGGCGGGGGTAATCAACTATGGCTACACCTTC. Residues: CASSLAGVINYGYTF.

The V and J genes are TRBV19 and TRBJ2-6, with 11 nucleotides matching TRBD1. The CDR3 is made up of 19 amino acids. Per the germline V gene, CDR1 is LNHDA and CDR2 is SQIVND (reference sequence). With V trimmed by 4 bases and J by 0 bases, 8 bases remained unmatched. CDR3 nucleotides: TGTGCCAGTAGTACCGTCCGGGACAGGGGGGTCTCTGGGGCCAACGTCCTGACTTTC. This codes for CASSTVRDRGVSGANVLTF. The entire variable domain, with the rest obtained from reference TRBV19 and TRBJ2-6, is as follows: DGGITQSPKYLFRKEGQNVTLSCEQNLNHDAMYWYRQDPGQGLRLIYYSQIVNDFQKGDIAEGYSVSREKKESFPLTVTSAQKNPTAFYLCASSTVRDRGVSGANVLTFGAGSRLTVL.

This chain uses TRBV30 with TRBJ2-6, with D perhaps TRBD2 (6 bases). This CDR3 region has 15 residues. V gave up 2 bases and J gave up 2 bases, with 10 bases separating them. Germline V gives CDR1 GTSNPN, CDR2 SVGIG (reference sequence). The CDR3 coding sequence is TGTGCCTGGAGTCCAGGAGGGGCTGGGGCCAACGTCCTGACTTTC. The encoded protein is CAWSPGGAGANVLTF. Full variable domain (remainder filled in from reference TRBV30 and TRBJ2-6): SQTIHQWPATLVQPVGSPLSLECTVEGTSNPNLYWYRQAAGRGLQLLFYSVGIGQISSEVPQNLSASRPQDRQFILSSKKLLLSDSGFYLCAWSPGGAGANVLTFGAGSRLTVL.

The CDR3: CASSIQGSDTEAFF. DNA for the CDR3: TGTGCCAGTAGTATACAAGGGAGCGACACTGAAGCTTTCTTT. The rearrangement joins TRBV19 to TRBJ1-1; D is unclear. With 2 bases removed from V and 3 bases from J, the gap between germline ends came to 10 bases. The CDR3 is 14 amino acids. Per the germline V gene, CDR1 is LNHDA and CDR2 is SQIVND (reference sequence).

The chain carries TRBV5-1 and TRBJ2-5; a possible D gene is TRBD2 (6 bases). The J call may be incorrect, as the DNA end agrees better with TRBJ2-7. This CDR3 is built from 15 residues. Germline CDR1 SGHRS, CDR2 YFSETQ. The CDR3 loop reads CASSLRGGGPYEQYF. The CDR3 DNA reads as TGCGCCAGCAGCTTGCGGGGAGGAGGCCCCTACGAGCAGTACTTC.

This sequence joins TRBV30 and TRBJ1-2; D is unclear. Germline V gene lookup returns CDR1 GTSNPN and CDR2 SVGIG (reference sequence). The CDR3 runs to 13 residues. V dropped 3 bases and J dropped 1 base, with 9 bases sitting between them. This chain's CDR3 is CAWRQTINYGYTF. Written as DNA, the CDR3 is TGTGCCTGGAGACAGACGATTAACTATGGCTACACCTTC.

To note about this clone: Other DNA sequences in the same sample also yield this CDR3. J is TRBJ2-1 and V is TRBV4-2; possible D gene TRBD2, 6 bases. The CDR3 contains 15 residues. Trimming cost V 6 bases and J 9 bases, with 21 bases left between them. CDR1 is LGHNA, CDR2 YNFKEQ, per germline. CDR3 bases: TGTGCCAGCAGTCAACAGTGGGACTGGGGTGTTGAGCAGTTCTTC. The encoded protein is CASSQQWDWGVEQFF.

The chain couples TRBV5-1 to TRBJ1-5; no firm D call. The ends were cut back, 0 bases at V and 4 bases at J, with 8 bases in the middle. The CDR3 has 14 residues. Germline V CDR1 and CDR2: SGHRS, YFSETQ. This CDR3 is CASSLDSRNQPQHF. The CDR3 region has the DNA TGCGCCAGCAGCTTGGACAGCCGGAATCAGCCCCAGCATTTT.

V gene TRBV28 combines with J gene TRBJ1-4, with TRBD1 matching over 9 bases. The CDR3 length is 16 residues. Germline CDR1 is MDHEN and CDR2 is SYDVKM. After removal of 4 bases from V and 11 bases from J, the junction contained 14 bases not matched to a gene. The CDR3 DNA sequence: TGTGCCAGCAGTTGGGCCGCGGGGACAGGGAGTGTGAAACTGTTTTTT. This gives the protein CASSWAAGTGSVKLFF.

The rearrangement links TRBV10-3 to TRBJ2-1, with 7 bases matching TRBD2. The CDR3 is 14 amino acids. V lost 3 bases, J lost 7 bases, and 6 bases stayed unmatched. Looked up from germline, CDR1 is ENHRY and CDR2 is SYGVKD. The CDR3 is CAISDSGGSNEQFF. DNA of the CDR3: TGTGCCATCAGTGATTCCGGGGGGTCGAATGAGCAGTTCTTC.

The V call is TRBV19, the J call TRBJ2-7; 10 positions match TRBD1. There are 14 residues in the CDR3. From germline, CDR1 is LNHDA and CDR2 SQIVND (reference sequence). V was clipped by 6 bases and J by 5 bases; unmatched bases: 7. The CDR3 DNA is TGTGCCAGTAGACCGGGACAGGGGAGGGACGAGCAGTACTTC. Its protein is CASRPGQGRDEQYF.

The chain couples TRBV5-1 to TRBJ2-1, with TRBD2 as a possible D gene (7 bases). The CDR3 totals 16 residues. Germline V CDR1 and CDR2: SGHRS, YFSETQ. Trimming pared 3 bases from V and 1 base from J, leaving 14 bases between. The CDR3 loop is CASSWRGLESYNEQFF. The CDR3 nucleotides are TGCGCCAGCAGCTGGCGGGGGCTAGAGTCCTACAATGAGCAGTTCTTC.

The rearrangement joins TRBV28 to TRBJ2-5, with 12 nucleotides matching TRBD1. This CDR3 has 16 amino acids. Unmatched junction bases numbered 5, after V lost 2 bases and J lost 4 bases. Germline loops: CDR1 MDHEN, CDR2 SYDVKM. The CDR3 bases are TGTGCCAGCAGTTTAGTGGGACAGGGGGCTGGAGAGACCCAGTACTTC. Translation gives CASSLVGQGAGETQYF.

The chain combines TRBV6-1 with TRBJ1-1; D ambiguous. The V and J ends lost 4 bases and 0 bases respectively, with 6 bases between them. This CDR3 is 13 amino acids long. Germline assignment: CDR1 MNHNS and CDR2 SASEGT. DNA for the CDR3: TGTGCCAGCAGTGTTCAGGTGAACACTGAAGCTTTCTTT. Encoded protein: CASSVQVNTEAFF.

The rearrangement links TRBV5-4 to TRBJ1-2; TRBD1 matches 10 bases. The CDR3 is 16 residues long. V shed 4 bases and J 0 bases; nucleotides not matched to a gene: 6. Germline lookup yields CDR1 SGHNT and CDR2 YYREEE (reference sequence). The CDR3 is CASSAPGQGANYGYTF. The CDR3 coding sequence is TGTGCCAGCAGCGCGCCCGGACAGGGGGCTAACTATGGCTACACCTTC.

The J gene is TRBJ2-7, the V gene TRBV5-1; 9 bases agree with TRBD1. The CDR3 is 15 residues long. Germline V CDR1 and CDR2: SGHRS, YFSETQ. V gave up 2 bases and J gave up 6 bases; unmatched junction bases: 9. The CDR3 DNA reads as TGCGCCAGCAGCTTAACCACAGGGGGCGGAAGCGAGCAGTACTTC. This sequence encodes CASSLTTGGGSEQYF.

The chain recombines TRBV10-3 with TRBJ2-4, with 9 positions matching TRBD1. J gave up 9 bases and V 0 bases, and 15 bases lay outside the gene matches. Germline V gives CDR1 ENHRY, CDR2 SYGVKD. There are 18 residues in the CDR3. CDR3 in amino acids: CAISESGGTGHKLAIQYF. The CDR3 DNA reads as TGTGCCATCAGTGAGTCTGGGGGGACAGGGCATAAGTTAGCCATTCAGTACTTC.

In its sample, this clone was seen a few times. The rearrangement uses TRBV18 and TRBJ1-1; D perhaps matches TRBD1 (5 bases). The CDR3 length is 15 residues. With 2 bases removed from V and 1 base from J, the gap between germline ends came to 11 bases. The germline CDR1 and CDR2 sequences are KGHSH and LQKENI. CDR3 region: CASSPVWQGNTEAFF. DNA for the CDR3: TGTGCCAGCTCACCAGTCTGGCAGGGGAACACTGAAGCTTTCTTT.

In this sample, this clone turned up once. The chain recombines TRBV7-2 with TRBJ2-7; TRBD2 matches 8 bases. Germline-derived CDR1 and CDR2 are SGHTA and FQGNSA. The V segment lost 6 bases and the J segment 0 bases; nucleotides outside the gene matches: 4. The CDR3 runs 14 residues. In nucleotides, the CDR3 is TGTGCCAGCAGGTCAGCGGGAGCCTCCTACGAGCAGTACTTC. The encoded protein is CASRSAGASYEQYF.

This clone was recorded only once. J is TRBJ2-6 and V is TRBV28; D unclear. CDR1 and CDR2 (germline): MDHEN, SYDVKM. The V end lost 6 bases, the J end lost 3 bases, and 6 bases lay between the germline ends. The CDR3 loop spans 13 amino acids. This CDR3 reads CASSSSGANVLTF. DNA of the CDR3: TGTGCCAGCAGCTCTAGTGGGGCCAACGTCCTGACTTTC.

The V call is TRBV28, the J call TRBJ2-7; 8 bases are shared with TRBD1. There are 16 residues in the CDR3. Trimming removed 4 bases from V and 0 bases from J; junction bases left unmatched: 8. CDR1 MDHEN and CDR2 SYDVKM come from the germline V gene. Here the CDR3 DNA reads TGTGCCAGCAGTTCGCCGGACAGGGCCAGCTCCTACGAGCAGTACTTC. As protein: CASSSPDRASSYEQYF.

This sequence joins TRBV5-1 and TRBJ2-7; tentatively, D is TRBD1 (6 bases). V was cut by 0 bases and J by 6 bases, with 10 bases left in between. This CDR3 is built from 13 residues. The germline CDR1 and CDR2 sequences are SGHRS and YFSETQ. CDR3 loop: CASSLAHRVEQYF. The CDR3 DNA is TGCGCCAGCAGCTTGGCCCACAGGGTCGAGCAGTACTTC.